Shown below are 27 T cell receptor beta chains from a single sample sequenced in a study of patients and donors after allogeneic stem cell transplantation (dated by TCRdb to 2020 to 2022). The protocol used for the library was RT-PCR. Sequencer: NextSeq 550. TCRdb trimmed the raw reads at Q25, called clones with MiXCR and kept productive beta chains. Each entry merges the rows of one CDR3 protein and shows their most common DNA and genes. Here the sample has about 150,000 distinct CDR3 sequences; 37% occur a single time. The ten largest make up around 50% of the sample. Sequenced input: blood, either unsorted or a sorted T cell fraction (not recorded which). Receptors were obtained from a human donor who was either an allogeneic HSCT recipient or a stem cell or donor lymphocyte infusion donor (not recorded which). It is not recorded whose cells these are; they may come from a transplant donor.

This clonotype was detected ten times or more. The chain recombines TRBV5-1 with TRBJ1-1; possible D gene TRBD1, 6 bases. This CDR3 has 16 residues. Germline V gives CDR1 SGHRS, CDR2 YFSETQ. V lost 3 bases and J lost 4, with 19 bases in between. The CDR3 loop is CASSSRTDLESTEAFF. In DNA form, the CDR3 reads TGCGCCAGCAGCTCGAGGACAGATTTGGAGAGCACTGAAGCTTTCTTT.

The V and J genes are TRBV28 and TRBJ2-5, with D perhaps given as TRBD1 or TRBD2 (5 bases each). This CDR3 has 18 amino acids. The germline V gene has CDR1 MDHEN and CDR2 SYDVKM. Trimming removed 1 base at V and 3 bases at J, with 21 bases between. The CDR3 nucleotides read TGTGCCAGCAGTTTATTGTTTGCGTGGGGGACCCCGGAAGAGACCCAGTACTTC. The encoded protein is CASSLLFAWGTPEETQYF.

This chain joins TRBV7-6 and TRBJ1-1; D gene unclear. The germline CDR1 and CDR2 sequences are SGHVS and FNYEAQ. The germline V and J ends were trimmed by 2 bases and 0 bases, with 7 bases remaining between them. The CDR3 extends over 14 amino acids. CDR3 protein: CASSLRPMNTEAFF. In nucleotides, the CDR3 is TGTGCCAGCAGCTTACGTCCCATGAACACTGAAGCTTTCTTT.

The genes are TRBV9 and TRBJ2-5; tentatively, D is TRBD1 (5 bases). The CDR3 length is 17 residues. Germline loops: CDR1 SGDLS, CDR2 YYNGEE. The germline V and J ends were trimmed by 0 bases and 4 bases, with 19 bases remaining between them. CDR3 amino acids: CASSVDPRQGLRETQYF. CDR3 sequence (DNA): TGTGCCAGCAGCGTAGACCCCAGGCAGGGTTTACGAGAGACCCAGTACTTC.

The chain joins TRBV12-3 or TRBV12-4 to TRBJ1-1; D perhaps matches TRBD1 (5 bases). The CDR3 is 13 residues long. The V and J ends lost 8 bases and 3 bases respectively, with 13 bases between them. DNA of the CDR3: TGTGCCAGCCGGGGACTTCTGGACACTGAAGCTTTCTTT. Amino acids: CASRGLLDTEAFF.

This chain links TRBV6-1 with TRBJ2-3; 8 nucleotides line up with TRBD2. The germline CDR1 and CDR2 sequences are MNHNS and SASEGT. The CDR3 has 15 residues. V lost 4 bases and J lost 1; bases outside the gene matches: 4. The chain's CDR3 is CASSGQAGGTDTQYF. The CDR3 DNA follows: TGTGCCAGCAGTGGACAAGCGGGAGGCACAGATACGCAGTATTTT.

This clonotype was observed a handful of times. DNA for the CDR3: TGTGCCAGCAGCCCGGAGGGAGGGGGCACTCCCTTCGTGAACACTGAAGCTTTCTTT. Its translation: CASSPEGGGTPFVNTEAFF. The V and J genes are TRBV7-9 and TRBJ1-1; 7 nucleotides match TRBD1. CDR1 and CDR2 from the germline V gene are SEHNR and FQNEAQ (reference sequence). Trimming at V came to 5 bases and at J to 0 bases, leaving 18 bases not matched to a gene. This CDR3 contains 19 residues.

This clonotype was seen a few times. The gene calls are TRBV7-6 and TRBJ1-5, with 8 nucleotides matching TRBD1. The ends lost 2 bases at V and 9 bases at J; junction bases unmatched: 6. Germline CDR1 and CDR2: SGHVS and FNYEAQ. The CDR3 is 14 amino acids. The DNA of the CDR3 is TGTGCCAGCAGCTTACAGGGGGCACCAGGGCCCCAGCATTTT. It yields the protein CASSLQGAPGPQHF.

This clonotype has just a few counts. The rearrangement links TRBV6-5 to TRBJ1-6; D unresolved. Looked up from germline, CDR1 is MNHEY and CDR2 is SVGAGI. The CDR3 runs to 16 residues. V shed 6 bases and J shed 6 bases, with 18 bases lying between them. This chain's CDR3 is CASSSEDPVFNSPLHF. CDR3 nucleotide sequence: TGTGCCAGCAGCTCAGAGGATCCCGTATTTAATTCACCCCTCCACTTT.

The V gene is TRBV7-2, the J gene TRBJ2-2, with 8 bases aligning to TRBD1. This CDR3 has 15 residues. Germline V gene data show CDR1 as SGHTA and CDR2 as FQGNSA. The V gene end was trimmed by 7 bases and the J gene end by 4 bases; junction bases not matched to a gene: 8. The CDR3: CASTWTGFGTGELFF. The CDR3 bases are TGTGCCAGCACCTGGACAGGGTTTGGCACCGGGGAGCTGTTTTTT.

This clonotype showed up just a few times. The V and J genes are TRBV29-1 and TRBJ1-5; D not certain. V lost 0 bases to trimming and J lost 6 bases, with 6 bases between them. From germline, CDR1 is SQVTM and CDR2 ANQGSEA. This CDR3 is built from 12 residues. CDR3 nucleotides: TGCAGCGTTGAAGACGTGGGTCAGCCCCAGCATTTT. Amino acids: CSVEDVGQPQHF.

The chain joins TRBV5-1 to TRBJ2-5; D gene uncertain. Germline assignment: CDR1 SGHRS and CDR2 YFSETQ. The CDR3 extends over 12 amino acids. V was shortened by 1 base and J by 5 bases, with 6 bases between the two germline ends. In DNA form, the CDR3 reads TGCGCCAGCAGCTTGAAAGCGGAGACCCAGTACTTC. Translated, it gives CASSLKAETQYF.

This clonotype occurred a few times. The rearrangement uses TRBV20-1 and TRBJ2-7; D may correspond to TRBD1 or TRBD2 (5 bases each). Trimming cost V 5 bases and J 2 bases, with 16 bases left between them. This CDR3 comprises 14 residues. The germline CDR1 and CDR2 sequences are DFQATT and SNEGSKA (reference sequence). The CDR3 protein is CSAGDLPTTYEQYF. The CDR3 nucleotides read TGCAGTGCTGGGGACCTACCAACCACCTACGAGCAGTACTTC.

V is TRBV5-1 and J is TRBJ2-7; D ambiguous. V was pared by 0 bases and J by 4 bases, with 14 bases between. The CDR3 has 15 amino acids. In germline, CDR1 is SGHRS, CDR2 YFSETQ. The CDR3 protein is CASSLDSGPAYEQYF. The CDR3 nucleotides are TGCGCCAGCAGCTTGGACTCGGGTCCCGCTTACGAGCAGTACTTC. The whole variable domain, remainder taken from reference TRBV5-1 and TRBJ2-7, is KAGVTQTPRYLIKTRGQQVTLSCSPISGHRSVSWYQQTPGQGLQFLFEYFSETQRNKGNFPGRFSGRQFSNSRSEMNVSTLELGDSALYLCASSLDSGPAYEQYFGPGTRLTVT.

The chain is built from TRBV20-1 and TRBJ2-7, with 8 bases identical to TRBD1. Germline CDR1 DFQATT, CDR2 SNEGSKA (reference sequence). J lost 7 bases, V lost 0 bases, and 8 bases had no gene match. This CDR3 region has 14 residues. CDR3 residues: CSAREPGQAREQYF. The CDR3 region has the DNA TGCAGTGCTAGAGAACCGGGACAGGCAAGAGAGCAGTACTTC.

This clonotype has just a few counts. The CDR3 reads CASSQDPGRSYEQYF. In nucleotides, the CDR3 is TGCGCCAGCAGCCAAGATCCAGGCAGATCCTACGAGCAGTACTTC. The rearrangement joins TRBV4-3 to TRBJ2-7, with no clear D. The CDR3 sequence is 15 residues long. With 0 bases removed from V and 1 base from J, the gap between germline ends came to 10 bases. CDR1 is LGHNA and CDR2 is YSLEER in the germline V gene.

The V call is TRBV3-1, the J call TRBJ1-1, with 7 bases lining up with TRBD1. Germline trimming cut 4 bases from V and 5 bases from J; bases unmatched to any gene: 7. The CDR3 is 14 amino acids. The germline V gene has CDR1 LGHDT and CDR2 YNNKEL (reference sequence). The CDR3 spells CASSPRGLGTEAFF. Written as DNA, the CDR3 is TGTGCCAGCAGCCCGAGGGGGCTGGGGACTGAAGCTTTCTTT.

The chain is built from TRBV12-3 or TRBV12-4 and TRBJ2-2; possible D gene TRBD2, 5 bases. The CDR3 consists of 14 residues. V lost 3 bases, J lost 4 bases, and 9 bases lay in between. The CDR3 nucleotides read TGTGCCAGCAGTTTTAAGGCGGGCACCGGGGAGCTGTTTTTT. Translation gives CASSFKAGTGELFF.

This clonotype was seen ten or more times. The gene calls are TRBV12-3 or TRBV12-4 and TRBJ1-6; TRBD1 is a possible D gene (5 bases). The V end was cut by 6 bases, the J end by 6 bases, with 9 bases between. The CDR3 runs 13 residues. The CDR3 DNA reads as TGTGCCAGCAGAGTCGGGGGTAATTCACCCCTCCACTTT. Protein sequence: CASRVGGNSPLHF.

The chain carries TRBV14 and TRBJ1-2, with 7 bases that match TRBD1. This CDR3 spans 12 amino acids. Germline trimming cut 1 base from V and 12 bases from J; bases unmatched to any gene: 5. CDR1 is SGHDN and CDR2 is FVKESK in the germline V gene. CDR3 loop: CASSQGDSVNTF. The DNA for the CDR3 is TGTGCCAGCAGCCAAGGGGACAGTGTAAACACCTTC.

The chain combines TRBV28 with TRBJ1-4; D is possibly TRBD1 (5 bases). Germline V gene sequence: CDR1 MDHEN, CDR2 SYDVKM. This CDR3 has 14 residues. Trimming removed 5 bases at V and 6 bases at J, with 13 bases between. DNA for the CDR3: TGTGCCAGCAGTATACAGGCGGAGGATGAAAAACTGTTTTTT. Translated, it gives CASSIQAEDEKLFF.

The J gene is TRBJ2-2, the V gene TRBV29-1; a possible D gene is TRBD2 (7 bases). This CDR3 region has 14 residues. CDR1 is SQVTM, CDR2 ANQGSEA, per germline. V lost 6 bases, J lost 1 base, and 12 bases lay in between. The CDR3 protein is CSVRRGQNTGELFF. The CDR3 bases are TGCAGCGTGCGGCGGGGGCAGAACACCGGGGAGCTGTTTTTT.

This clonotype is medium-sized in the sample. The chain is built from TRBV28 and TRBJ2-2; 7 nucleotides align to TRBD1. V shed 5 bases and J 2 bases; nucleotides not matched to a gene: 5. Looked up from germline, CDR1 is MDHEN and CDR2 is SYDVKM. This CDR3 is built from 15 residues. The CDR3 is CASSNPGGNTGELFF. For the CDR3, the DNA is TGTGCCAGCAGTAACCCAGGGGGAAACACCGGGGAGCTGTTTTTT.

In its sample, this clonotype was seen many times. This CDR3 reads CAISDVSADQPQHF. DNA for the CDR3: TGTGCCATCAGTGACGTCTCAGCAGATCAGCCCCAGCATTTT. The J gene is TRBJ1-5, the V gene TRBV10-3; D gene uncertain. This CDR3 region has 14 residues. V lost 3 bases and J lost 5, with 11 bases in between. Germline V gene lookup returns CDR1 ENHRY and CDR2 SYGVKD.

The V gene is TRBV20-1, the J gene TRBJ2-3, with D unclear. The CDR3 has 12 residues. The germline V and J ends were trimmed by 4 bases and 5 bases, with 10 bases remaining between them. Germline V gene data show CDR1 as DFQATT and CDR2 as SNEGSKA (reference sequence). The CDR3 DNA follows: TGCAGTGCTACCCCCCGGCGAGATACGCAGTATTTT. Encoded protein: CSATPRRDTQYF.

V and J are TRBV20-1 and TRBJ1-1; D is perhaps TRBD1 (6 bases). The CDR3 runs to 14 residues. Germline V gene sequence: CDR1 DFQATT, CDR2 SNEGSKA (reference sequence). V was trimmed by 5 bases and J by 3 bases, leaving 16 bases between them. The CDR3 nucleotides are TGCAGTGCTGGTGGGGGGGCGGTCGACACTGAAGCTTTCTTT. Amino acid sequence: CSAGGGAVDTEAFF.

This clonotype came up a few times. The chain is built from TRBV28 and TRBJ1-2; D call uncertain. In germline, CDR1 is MDHEN, CDR2 SYDVKM. The V gene lost 6 bases and the J gene lost 4 bases, with 9 bases spanning the gap. The CDR3 spans 12 residues. CDR3 coding DNA: TGTGCCAGCAGCCCCGACATCTATGGCTACACCTTC. This gives the protein CASSPDIYGYTF.